The present TCR beta chain was sequenced within a study of identical twins. Every donor was a healthy Caucasian. Whole-study findings and limits: Carriage of fewer insertions was seen in abundant cord blood beta clonotypes, whereas memory repertoires showed none.

This clonotype was observed a few times. Its target is unknown. In TCRdb, the 5' RACE reads were re-called with MiXCR into one record per CDR3 protein. The sample lists about 890,000 distinct CDR3 sequences, 10% to 15% occurring once. This same sample was also part of a study on yellow fever vaccine responses in identical twins.

The origin of this receptor is a young woman in good health. The sample taken for sequencing was PBMCs.

CDR3: CASSIGVAGVAGELFF. In nucleotides, the CDR3 is TGCGCCAGCAGCATTGGGGTAGCGGGAGTCGCCGGGGAGCTGTTTTTT. The chain has TRBV5-1 and TRBJ2-2; the match to TRBD2 covers 9 bases. The CDR3 sequence is 16 residues long. Looked up from germline, CDR1 is SGHRS and CDR2 is YFSETQ. V gave up 4 bases and J gave up 6 bases; unmatched junction bases: 10. The whole variable domain, remainder taken from reference TRBV5-1 and TRBJ2-2, is KAGVTQTPRYLIKTRGQQVTLSCSPISGHRSVSWYQQTPGQGLQFLFEYFSETQRNKGNFPGRFSGRQFSNSRSEMNVSTLELGDSALYLCASSIGVAGVAGELFFGEGSRLTVL.